The 20 T cell receptor beta chains below were found in one sample sequenced in a study of regulatory T cells in long-lasting Graves disease. Researchers made TCR beta libraries by using iRepertoire HTBI primers and running Arm-PCR on CDR3 regions. TCRdb reprocessed the multiplex PCR reads via MiXCR and lists one record per CDR3 protein. The profile shows some 490,000 distinct CDR3 sequences, 9.5% to 15% of them singletons. Noted time point: newly diagnosed GD, antithyroid drugs for less than 3 months. RNA from PBMCs was the source of the TCR library. These data are also associated with another study on T cells in Graves' hyperthyroidism and ophthalmopathy.

The material sequenced was peripheral blood mononuclear cells (PBMCs), taken at new diagnosis, from a patient treated with antithyroid drugs. These receptor sequences come from a woman aged 25 to 39 with Graves disease.

The chain employs TRBV7-9 and TRBJ2-4, with D unclear. Trimming removed 1 base at V and 0 bases at J, with 10 bases between. CDR1 and CDR2 from the germline V gene are SEHNR and FQNEAQ (reference sequence). This CDR3 contains 16 residues. DNA of the CDR3: TGTGCCAGCAGCTTAGGAACGAGAGTAGCCAAAAACATTCAGTACTTC. It yields the protein CASSLGTRVAKNIQYF.

The rearrangement links TRBV24-1 to TRBJ2-2; D is undetermined. Trimming pared 2 bases from V and 8 bases from J, leaving 5 bases between. Germline CDR1 is KGHDR and CDR2 is SFDVKD. This CDR3 spans 12 amino acids. CDR3 sequence: CATSDSIGELFF. The CDR3 DNA reads as TGTGCCACCAGTGATTCTATAGGGGAGCTGTTTTTT.

The chain joins TRBV19 to TRBJ2-3; D uncertain. Germline lookup yields CDR1 LNHDA and CDR2 SQIVND (reference sequence). CDR3 size: 18 residues. The V gene lost 3 bases and the J gene lost 0 bases, with 19 bases spanning the gap. CDR3 DNA: TGTGCCAGTAGTATTCGTCTAGGTGGGCGCTTTAGCACAGATACGCAGTATTTT. Amino acid sequence: CASSIRLGGRFSTDTQYF. The whole variable domain, remainder taken from reference TRBV19 and TRBJ2-3, is DGGITQSPKYLFRKEGQNVTLSCEQNLNHDAMYWYRQDPGQGLRLIYYSQIVNDFQKGDIAEGYSVSREKKESFPLTVTSAQKNPTAFYLCASSIRLGGRFSTDTQYFGPGTRLTVL.

For this clonotype: It is likely a read error, because the conserved phenylalanine at the end of the CDR3 is missing. The chain couples TRBV6-2 or TRBV6-3 to TRBJ2-3, with TRBD2 matching over 12 bases. After removal of 2 bases from V and 0 bases from J, the junction contained 3 bases not matched to a gene. Germline V gives CDR1 MNHEY, CDR2 SVGEGT. The length of the CDR3 is 17 residues. The CDR3 reads CASSYPGTSGSTDTQYS. The CDR3 DNA reads as TGTGCCAGCAGTTACCCTGGGACTAGCGGGAGCACAGATACGCAGTATTCT.

The table lists this clonotype with many counts. The V gene is TRBV7-2, the J gene TRBJ1-1; 10 bases are a match to TRBD1. CDR1 is SGHTA and CDR2 is FQGNSA in the germline V gene. The CDR3 runs to 15 residues. The junction had 5 bases not matched to a gene; V was cut back by 3 bases and J by 4 bases. The CDR3 DNA follows: TGTGCCAGCAGCTTGATGACAGGGGGCGGCACTGAAGCTTTCTTT. It is translated as CASSLMTGGGTEAFF.

This clonotype was seen repeatedly, ten times or more. CDR3 in amino acids: CASSLEPSGSGNSNEQFF. DNA of the CDR3: TGTGCCAGCAGCTTAGAGCCCAGCGGGAGCGGAAACAGCAATGAGCAGTTCTTC. V gene TRBV7-8 combines with J gene TRBJ2-1; the match to TRBD2 covers 8 bases. This CDR3 is built from 18 residues. Germline CDR1 is SGHVS and CDR2 is FQNEAQ. Trimming took 1 base from V and 6 from J; bases not matched to a gene: 14.

This clonotype was seen at least ten times. V and J are TRBV11-3 and TRBJ2-7; 12 nucleotides align to TRBD2. V trimming: 0 bases; J trimming: 7 bases; junction bases outside the gene matches: 7. The CDR3 runs to 16 residues. Germline V lookup: CDR1 SGHNT, CDR2 YENEEA. The CDR3 reads CASSLETLAGGREQYF. In DNA form, the CDR3 reads TGTGCCAGCAGCTTAGAAACACTAGCGGGAGGAAGGGAGCAGTACTTC. Drawing the rest from reference TRBV11-3 and TRBJ2-7, the complete variable domain is EAGVVQSPRYKIIEKKQPVAFWCNPISGHNTLYWYLQNLGQGPELLIRYENEEAVDDSQLPKDRFSAERLKGVDSTLKIQPAELGDSAVYLCASSLETLAGGREQYFGPGTRLTVT.

This clonotype was found many times. The chain recombines TRBV11-3 with TRBJ1-1; TRBD1 aligns across 7 bases. Germline CDR1 and CDR2: SGHNT and YENEEA. V was pared by 6 bases and J by 0 bases, with 4 bases of the junction left unmatched. This CDR3 contains 14 residues. The CDR3 region has the DNA TGTGCCAGCAGTCGGGACAGACTGAACACTGAAGCTTTCTTT. This codes for CASSRDRLNTEAFF.

In its sample, this clonotype was seen a few times. The chain recombines TRBV9 with TRBJ2-7; 10 positions match TRBD2. With 3 bases clipped from V and 2 bases from J, the junction kept 5 bases outside the gene matches. Germline CDR1 SGDLS, CDR2 YYNGEE. This CDR3 has 15 residues. The CDR3 loop is CASSGGLARTYEQYF. For the CDR3, the DNA is TGTGCCAGCAGCGGGGGACTAGCGCGTACCTACGAGCAGTACTTC.

A remark on this clonotype: Possible read error: a much larger clone is one base away. The rearrangement links TRBV28 to TRBJ1-2; D is undetermined. Germline loops: CDR1 MDHEN, CDR2 SYDVKM. The CDR3 totals 12 residues. The CDR3 coding sequence is TGTGCCAGCAGTTTAAAGACGTTGGGCTACATCTTC. It encodes CASSLKTLGYIF.

At least ten counts were recorded for this clonotype. The chain combines TRBV20-1 with TRBJ2-3; 8 nucleotides agree with TRBD2. Germline V CDR1 and CDR2: DFQATT, SNEGSKA (reference sequence). Trimming at V came to 1 base and at J to 0 bases, leaving 6 bases not matched to a gene. The CDR3 spans 16 residues. The CDR3 spells CSARVLSGVSTDTQYF. The CDR3 DNA follows: TGCAGTGCTAGAGTTCTTAGCGGGGTTAGCACAGATACGCAGTATTTT.

The chain joins TRBV27 to TRBJ2-7, with TRBD1 as a possible D gene (5 bases). Between the trimmed V and J ends, which lost 5 bases and 2 bases, there was a span of 13 bases. This CDR3 contains 14 residues. Per the germline V gene, CDR1 is MNHEY and CDR2 is SMNVEV (reference sequence). The CDR3 coding sequence is TGTGCCAGCAGTCCCTTACAGGCCCCCTACGAGCAGTACTTC. It is translated as CASSPLQAPYEQYF.

J is TRBJ2-2 and V is TRBV20-1, with D maybe TRBD1 (6 bases). Germline CDR1 is DFQATT and CDR2 is SNEGSKA (reference sequence). This CDR3 is built from 15 residues. V lost 3 bases, J lost 6 bases, and 17 bases lay in between. The CDR3 nucleotides are TGCAGTGCTAGTACAGGACAGCCCCGATCCGGGGAGCTGTTTTTT. Protein sequence: CSASTGQPRSGELFF.

The rearrangement links TRBV19 to TRBJ1-5; the D gene is possibly TRBD1 (6 bases). Germline V gene lookup returns CDR1 LNHDA and CDR2 SQIVND (reference sequence). The CDR3 extends over 15 amino acids. V was clipped by 5 bases and J by 4 bases, with 15 bases between them. CDR3 nucleotides: TGTGCCAGTAGTGCCAGGAACAGGGAAAATCAGCCCCAGCATTTT. This encodes CASSARNRENQPQHF. Full variable domain (missing parts from reference TRBV19 and TRBJ1-5): DGGITQSPKYLFRKEGQNVTLSCEQNLNHDAMYWYRQDPGQGLRLIYYSQIVNDFQKGDIAEGYSVSREKKESFPLTVTSAQKNPTAFYLCASSARNRENQPQHFGDGTRLSIL.

The rearrangement joins TRBV5-1 to TRBJ2-5; 9 positions match TRBD2. Germline V gene sequence: CDR1 SGHRS, CDR2 YFSETQ. Trimming removed 2 bases from V and 5 bases from J; junction bases left unmatched: 10. The CDR3 covers 16 residues. The chain's CDR3 is CASSFPPGLAYETQYF. The CDR3 nucleotides are TGCGCCAGCAGCTTCCCGCCGGGACTAGCTTACGAGACCCAGTACTTC.

This clonotype was recorded at least ten times. The V gene is TRBV2, the J gene TRBJ2-1, with D possibly being TRBD2 (9 bases). V lost 6 bases, J lost 6 bases, and 18 bases lay in between. Germline V lookup: CDR1 SNHLY, CDR2 FYNNEI. The CDR3 is 15 residues long. The chain's CDR3 is CASSGQGAGGNEQFF. The CDR3 DNA reads TGTGCCAGCAGCGGACAGGGAGCGGGAGGCAATGAGCAGTTCTTC.

Remarks on this clonotype: This may be a read error: a much more frequent sequence differs by one nucleotide. This chain joins TRBV30 and TRBJ1-5; D may be TRBD1 (5 bases). This CDR3 region has 13 residues. V was trimmed by 2 bases and J by 5 bases, leaving 10 bases between them. Germline V gene lookup returns CDR1 GTSNPN and CDR2 SVGIG (reference sequence). In DNA form, the CDR3 reads TGTGCCTGGAGTCGGGGGTGGGATCAGCCCCAGCATTTT. It translates to CAWSRGWDQPQHF.

This clonotype was seen at least ten times. The V gene is TRBV28, the J gene TRBJ2-3, with D unclear. Germline V gene lookup returns CDR1 MDHEN and CDR2 SYDVKM. Trimming shortened V by 3 bases and J by 2 bases, and 15 bases separated the two germline ends. The CDR3 is 16 amino acids. CDR3 in amino acids: CASSFAHSSFTDTQYF. CDR3 sequence (DNA): TGTGCCAGCAGTTTCGCCCACTCCTCATTCACAGATACGCAGTATTTT.

This clonotype came up many times. The rearrangement joins TRBV19 to TRBJ2-1, with TRBD2 identical over 11 bases. This CDR3 contains 17 residues. Germline loops: CDR1 LNHDA, CDR2 SQIVND (reference sequence). V trimming: 2 bases; J trimming: 1 base; junction bases outside the gene matches: 4. The CDR3 DNA reads as TGTGCCAGTAGTATAATCGCTAGCGGGAGGTCCTACAATGAGCAGTTCTTC. The encoded protein is CASSIIASGRSYNEQFF.

This clonotype has only a few counts. J is TRBJ1-2 and V is TRBV4-1; D might be TRBD1 (6 bases). Germline CDR1 is MGHRA and CDR2 is YSYEKL. The CDR3 consists of 14 residues. Trimming took 4 bases from V and 2 from J, leaving 11 bases between them. In DNA, the CDR3 is TGCGCCAGCAGCCCTAACGACAGGAACTATGGCTACACCTTC. Protein: CASSPNDRNYGYTF.